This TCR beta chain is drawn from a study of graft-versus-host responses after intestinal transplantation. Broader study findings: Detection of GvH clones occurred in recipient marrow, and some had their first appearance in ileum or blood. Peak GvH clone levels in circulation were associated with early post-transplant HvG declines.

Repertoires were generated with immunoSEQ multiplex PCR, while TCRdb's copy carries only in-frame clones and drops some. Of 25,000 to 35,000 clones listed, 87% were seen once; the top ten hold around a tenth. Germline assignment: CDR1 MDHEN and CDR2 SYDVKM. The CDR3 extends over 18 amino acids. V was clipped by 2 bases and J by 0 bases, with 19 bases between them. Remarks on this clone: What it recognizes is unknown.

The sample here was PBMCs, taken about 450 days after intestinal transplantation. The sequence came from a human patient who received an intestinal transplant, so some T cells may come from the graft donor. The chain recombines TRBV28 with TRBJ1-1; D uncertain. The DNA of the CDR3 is TGTGCCAGCAGTTTACCCCCGAGGAGTTCTAATATGAACACTGAAGCTTTCTTT. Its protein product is CASSLPPRSSNMNTEAFF.